Each of the 13 T cell receptor beta chains below was sequenced from the same sample in a study of T cell clonality in common variable immunodeficiency. General study results and limits: Fewer deletions and N-nucleotide insertions were reportedly seen in common variable immunodeficiency TCR beta sequences.

These receptors' antigens are unknown. The repertoire was sequenced with immunoSEQ multiplex PCR; TCRdb's copy has only in-frame clones and lacks some. The profile covers 40,000 to 50,000 clones, none occurring a single time. The specimen was peripheral blood mononuclear cells. The receptors were sampled from a human donor with common variable immunodeficiency.

This clone was observed a few times. The read comes to an end 3 residues before the CDR3 does, leaving the germline J gene to fill in the end. This chain links TRBV7-2 with TRBJ1-6; D unclear. With 10 bases removed from V and 8 bases from J, the gap between germline ends came to 12 bases. This CDR3 has 12 residues. Looked up from germline, CDR1 is SGHTA and CDR2 is FQGNSA. CDR3 residues: CATGFPHSPLHF. The CDR3 DNA, read in part, is TGTGCCACCGGGTTCCCTCATTCACCC.

There are a few counts of this clone. Coverage ceases 3 residues before the CDR3 finishes, and the germline J gene fills in the end. The genes are TRBV5-1 and TRBJ2-1; 7 bases align to TRBD2. The CDR3 has 14 amino acids. Unmatched junction bases numbered 9, after V lost 4 bases and J lost 8 bases. Germline CDR1 SGHRS, CDR2 YFSETQ. This chain's CDR3 is CASSVAGRFDEQFF. The covered CDR3 bases are TGCGCCAGCAGCGTAGCGGGTAGGTTTGATGAG. The complete variable domain, with remaining parts taken from reference TRBV5-1 and TRBJ2-1, reads KAGVTQTPRYLIKTRGQQVTLSCSPISGHRSVSWYQQTPGQGLQFLFEYFSETQRNKGNFPGRFSGRQFSNSRSEMNVSTLELGDSALYLCASSVAGRFDEQFFGPGTRLTVL.

Of note for this clone: The read stops 3 residues short of the end of the CDR3; the missing end is completed from the germline J gene. This sequence joins TRBV19 and TRBJ2-3, with 11 bases identical to TRBD2. After removal of 7 bases from V and 6 bases from J, the junction contained 9 bases not matched to a gene. Germline CDR1 is LNHDA and CDR2 is SQIVND (reference sequence). The CDR3 has 15 residues. CDR3 bases read: TGTGCCAGTATCGGACGGGCTAGCGGGGGGGATACG. Its translation is CASIGRASGGDT. The full CDR3 is CASIGRASGGDTQYF.

This clone was picked up a small number of times. The read terminates 3 residues before the CDR3 end, so the remaining end is supplied by the germline J gene. V is TRBV19 and J is TRBJ1-1, with TRBD1 matching over 8 bases. CDR3 length: 17 amino acids. V trimming: 3 bases; J trimming: 0 bases; junction bases outside the gene matches: 9. Germline lookup yields CDR1 LNHDA and CDR2 SQIVND (reference sequence). CDR3 sequence reads: CASSMGSQGVMNTEAFF. The CDR3 bases that were read are TGTGCCAGTAGTATGGGTTCACAGGGGGTAATGAACACTGAA.

In the case of this clone: The CDR3 end is not reached by the read, which stops 3 residues before it; the germline J gene fills it in. The chain employs TRBV19 and TRBJ2-7, with D possibly being TRBD2 (6 bases). Trimming pared 2 bases from V and 0 bases from J, leaving 11 bases between. The CDR3 is 15 residues long. Germline V gives CDR1 LNHDA, CDR2 SQIVND (reference sequence). The CDR3 bases that were read are TGTGCCAGTAGTATAACCGGGGGAAGCTCCTACGAG. Encoded protein: CASSITGGSSYE. The full CDR3 protein reads CASSITGGSSYEQYF.

Concerning this clone itself: Coverage ceases 3 residues before the CDR3 finishes, and the germline J gene fills in the end. The chain is built from TRBV18 and TRBJ1-1; D is unresolved. This CDR3 has 13 amino acids. Trimming cost V 6 bases and J 0 bases, with 8 bases left between them. Germline CDR1 and CDR2: KGHSH and LQKENI. The part of the CDR3 DNA that was read is TGTGCCAGCTCCCAAGACTTGAACACTGAA. Translating it yields CASSQDLNTE. The whole CDR3 sequence is CASSQDLNTEAFF. The complete variable domain, with remaining parts taken from reference TRBV18 and TRBJ1-1, reads NAGVMQNPRHLVRRRGQEARLRCSPMKGHSHVYWYRQLPEEGLKFMVYLQKENIIDESGMPKERFSAEFPKEGPSILRIQQVVRGDSAAYFCASSQDLNTEAFFGQGTRLTVV.

Comment on this clone: The read comes to an end 3 residues before the CDR3 does, leaving the germline J gene to fill in the end. The chain combines TRBV11-2 with TRBJ2-7; 7 nucleotides match TRBD2. Germline lookup yields CDR1 SGHAT and CDR2 FQNNGV. The CDR3 spans 13 residues. Trimming removed 5 bases from V and 6 bases from J; junction bases left unmatched: 7. The CDR3 loop is CASSVPGRAEQYF. Incomplete CDR3 DNA: TGTGCCAGCAGCGTACCGGGGAGGGCCGAG.

This clone appeared many times. The read gets to within 3 residues of the CDR3 end, and the germline J gene fills in the rest. This chain joins TRBV5-5 and TRBJ2-7, with 7 positions matching TRBD1. Per germline, CDR1 SGHKS and CDR2 YYEKEE (reference sequence). V lost 7 bases, J lost 1 base, and 11 bases stayed unmatched. CDR3 size: 15 residues. CDR3 DNA (partial): TGTGCCAGCCTCCCCGGGCAGGGGGATTCCTACGAG. This sequence encodes CASLPGQGDSYE. The whole CDR3 reads CASLPGQGDSYEQYF.

This clone occurred many times. The read halts 3 residues ahead of the CDR3 end, with the missing end drawn from the germline J gene. This chain links TRBV30 with TRBJ2-7; 9 bases line up with TRBD1. The junction had 7 bases not matched to a gene; V was cut back by 3 bases and J by 4 bases. The CDR3 is made up of 14 amino acids. CDR1 GTSNPN and CDR2 SVGIG come from the germline V gene (reference sequence). The CDR3 is CAWRDRGGSYEQYF. The CDR3 bases that were read are TGTGCCTGGAGGGACAGGGGTGGCTCTTACGAG.

At least ten counts were recorded for this clone. Incomplete CDR3 DNA: TGCAGCCTTCGGACAGGGAAGAGCTCTGGGGCCAACGTC. Protein product: CSLRTGKSSGANV. From start to end, the CDR3 is CSLRTGKSSGANVLTF. The genes are TRBV29-1 and TRBJ2-6, with 8 bases matching TRBD1. The read stops 3 residues short of the end of the CDR3; the missing end is completed from the germline J gene. In germline, CDR1 is SQVTM, CDR2 ANQGSEA. This CDR3 contains 16 residues. V trimming: 8 bases; J trimming: 0 bases; junction bases outside the gene matches: 9.

This clone occurred many times. The CDR3 is cut off 3 residues early in the read; its end comes from the germline J gene. The rearrangement uses TRBV11-2 and TRBJ2-7; TRBD1 agrees at 8 bases. The CDR3 sequence is 13 residues long. Germline values: CDR1 SGHAT, CDR2 FQNNGV. Unmatched junction bases numbered 5, after V lost 5 bases and J lost 5 bases. The sequenced part of the CDR3 DNA is TGTGCCAGCAGCCCGGACAGGGCCAACGAG. Its translation: CASSPDRANE. The full CDR3 is CASSPDRANEQYF.

A note on this clone: Read coverage stops 3 residues before the CDR3 terminus; the germline J gene supplies the remainder. The chain carries TRBV19 and TRBJ2-7; TRBD1 agrees at 10 bases. With V trimmed by 5 bases and J by 5 bases, 6 bases remained unmatched. There are 14 residues in the CDR3. Germline V CDR1 and CDR2: LNHDA, SQIVND (reference sequence). CDR3 DNA (partial): TGTGCCAGTAGTTTCCGGGACAGGGGTAACGAG. This codes for CASSFRDRGNE. The full CDR3 protein is CASSFRDRGNEQYF.

This clone occurred a few times. The read gets to within 3 residues of the CDR3 end, and the germline J gene fills in the rest. The gene calls are TRBV6-2 or TRBV6-3 and TRBJ1-1; 8 nucleotides align to TRBD1. CDR1 is MNHEY, CDR2 SVGEGT, per germline. V shed 4 bases, J shed 0 bases, and the junction held 1 base outside the gene matches. The CDR3 spans 14 residues. The CDR3 is CASSWTGMNTEAFF. CDR3 DNA, as far as it was read: TGTGCCAGCAGTTGGACAGGGATGAACACTGAA.